Each of the 31 T cell receptor beta chains below was sequenced from the same sample in a study of shared clonotypes between healthy human individuals. Data came from immunoSEQ multiplex PCR; TCRdb stores just in-frame clones and leaves some out. The sample lists about 2.3 million clones, about 92% occurring once. Sequences were obtained from naive CD4+ T cells from PBMCs. Subset given: CD45RA+ positively selected. These receptors were obtained from a man between 18 and 35 years old in good health. Some clones in this sample may be carry-over from other donors' samples.

The rearrangement links TRBV28 to TRBJ2-1; 8 bases agree with TRBD1. Germline V gene lookup returns CDR1 MDHEN and CDR2 SYDVKM. V lost 8 bases, J lost 7 bases, and 16 bases stayed unmatched. The CDR3 consists of 16 residues. This CDR3 is CASQSSGTGIMNEQFF. For the CDR3, the DNA is TGTGCCAGCCAATCCTCCGGGACAGGTATTATGAATGAGCAGTTCTTC.

The V gene is TRBV29-1, the J gene TRBJ2-5, with a weak D call TRBD2 (5 bases). V was trimmed by 3 bases and J by 1 base, leaving 15 bases between them. CDR3 size: 15 residues. The germline CDR1 and CDR2 sequences are SQVTM and ANQGSEA. CDR3 bases: TGCAGCGTTGACTCGTTTTACGGGATCCAAGAGACCCAGTACTTC. Amino acids: CSVDSFYGIQETQYF.

V is TRBV19 and J is TRBJ1-2, with a possible D match to TRBD1 (5 bases). V lost 4 bases and J lost 5, with 8 bases in between. The CDR3 has 12 residues. The germline V gene encodes CDR1 LNHDA and CDR2 SQIVND (reference sequence). Here the CDR3 DNA reads TGTGCCAGTAGTAGACAGAGTTATGGCTACACCTTC. Translating gives CASSRQSYGYTF.

The rearrangement joins TRBV6-1 to TRBJ1-4, with TRBD1 matching 7 bases. In germline, CDR1 is MNHNS, CDR2 SASEGT. The CDR3 extends over 13 amino acids. With V trimmed by 7 bases and J by 4 bases, 3 bases remained unmatched. The CDR3 DNA reads as TGTGCCAGCATTTACAGGGGTAATGAAAAACTGTTTTTT. Translated: CASIYRGNEKLFF.

V and J are TRBV7-3 and TRBJ2-3; a weak D match, TRBD2 (6 bases). Per germline, CDR1 SGHTA and CDR2 FQGTGA. V lost 5 bases and J 0 bases, leaving 12 bases between the germline ends. This CDR3 spans 15 amino acids. CDR3 loop: CASSTTSYSTDTQYF. CDR3 DNA sequence: TGTGCCAGCAGCACCACTAGCTATAGCACAGATACGCAGTATTTT.

The rearrangement uses TRBV6-5 and TRBJ1-1; 7 bases are shared with TRBD1. Germline V gene data show CDR1 as MNHEY and CDR2 as SVGAGI. The CDR3 has 11 amino acids. V was clipped by 2 bases and J by 11 bases; unmatched bases: 2. This chain's CDR3 is CASSYKGAAFF. The CDR3 nucleotides read TGTGCCAGCAGTTACAAGGGGGCGGCTTTCTTT.

This clone was seen a single time. The chain is built from TRBV7-9 and TRBJ2-7; 7 positions agree with TRBD1. Germline CDR1 and CDR2: SEHNR and FQNEAQ (reference sequence). The CDR3 is made up of 15 amino acids. Trimming cost V 3 bases and J 2 bases; bases outside gene matches: 7. The CDR3 sequence is CASSFADRRTYEQYF. The CDR3 nucleotides are TGTGCCAGCAGCTTCGCGGACAGGCGTACCTACGAGCAGTACTTC. Supplemented by reference TRBV7-9 and TRBJ2-7, the full variable domain reads DTGVSQNPRHKITKRGQNVTFRCDPISEHNRLYWYRQTLGQGPEFLTYFQNEAQLEKSRLLSDRFSAERPKGSFSTLEIQRTEQGDSAMYLCASSFADRRTYEQYFGPGTRLTVT.

The CDR3 DNA sequence: TGCAGCGGGGGGACTAGCGGGTACAATGAGCAGTTCTTC. Protein sequence: CSGGTSGYNEQFF. The chain couples TRBV29-1 to TRBJ2-1; TRBD2 matches at 12 bases. The V and J ends lost 7 bases and 4 bases, in that order; junction bases with no gene match: 2. Germline values: CDR1 SQVTM, CDR2 ANQGSEA. The CDR3 totals 13 residues.

V usage is TRBV18 and J usage is TRBJ2-6; 7 bases agree with TRBD1. Germline lookup yields CDR1 KGHSH and CDR2 LQKENI. V was clipped by 2 bases and J by 0 bases; unmatched bases: 7. CDR3 length equals 18 residues. The CDR3 region is CASSPVTGPLSGANVLTF. The DNA for the CDR3 is TGTGCCAGCTCACCAGTGACAGGGCCACTCTCTGGGGCCAACGTCCTGACTTTC. The whole variable domain, remainder taken from reference TRBV18 and TRBJ2-6, is NAGVMQNPRHLVRRRGQEARLRCSPMKGHSHVYWYRQLPEEGLKFMVYLQKENIIDESGMPKERFSAEFPKEGPSILRIQQVVRGDSAAYFCASSPVTGPLSGANVLTFGAGSRLTVL.

This rearrangement joins TRBV5-8 to TRBJ2-7, with D maybe TRBD2 (6 bases). V lost 3 bases and J lost 1, with 17 bases in between. CDR1 is SGHTS, CDR2 YDEGEE, per germline. This CDR3 spans 16 amino acids. CDR3 residues: CASSWPGGSGSYEQYF. CDR3 in DNA: TGTGCCAGCAGCTGGCCCGGGGGTAGCGGTTCCTACGAGCAGTACTTC.

J is TRBJ2-3 and V is TRBV28, with D perhaps matching TRBD1 (6 bases). V lost 5 bases, J lost 7 bases, and 25 bases lay in between. This CDR3 region has 17 residues. The germline V gene encodes CDR1 MDHEN and CDR2 SYDVKM. The CDR3 DNA reads TGTGCCAGCAGTGCGCCAAGACAGGCGACCATCACGAATACGCAGTATTTT. The encoded protein is CASSAPRQATITNTQYF.

This chain uses TRBV7-9 with TRBJ2-1; 9 bases map to TRBD2. The CDR3 totals 16 residues. The ends lost 5 bases at V and 5 bases at J; junction bases unmatched: 10. Germline values: CDR1 SEHNR, CDR2 FQNEAQ (reference sequence). The CDR3: CASSAESGRPHNEQFF. In DNA form, the CDR3 reads TGTGCCAGCAGCGCCGAAAGCGGGAGGCCACACAATGAGCAGTTCTTC.

Turning to this clone: This same CDR3 is encoded by further DNA sequences in the sample. The chain recombines TRBV2 with TRBJ1-4, with D perhaps matching TRBD1 (6 bases). This CDR3 is built from 15 residues. Germline V gene sequence: CDR1 SNHLY, CDR2 FYNNEI. The V gene lost 4 bases and the J gene lost 0 bases, with 9 bases spanning the gap. This chain's CDR3 is CASSGTATTNEKLFF. CDR3 coding DNA: TGTGCCAGCAGTGGGACAGCGACAACTAATGAAAAACTGTTTTTT.

With respect to this clone: The sample contains more than one DNA sequence encoding this CDR3. The chain carries TRBV7-3 and TRBJ1-2; perhaps TRBD1 as D (5 bases). This CDR3 contains 14 residues. Trimming shortened V by 5 bases and J by 1 base, and 11 bases separated the two germline ends. Germline V gives CDR1 SGHTA, CDR2 FQGTGA. The CDR3 region has the DNA TGTGCCAGCAGCCCGGGGGGAAGTAACTATGGCTACACCTTC. Translation gives CASSPGGSNYGYTF.

The chain uses TRBV14 and TRBJ2-1; 12 nucleotides align to TRBD2. J was trimmed by 4 bases and V by 0 bases; bases with no gene match: 10. Germline-derived CDR1 and CDR2 are SGHDN and FVKESK. CDR3 size: 19 residues. CDR3 loop: CASSQDWLAGGPRYNEQFF. Written as DNA, the CDR3 is TGTGCCAGCAGCCAAGATTGGCTAGCGGGAGGGCCCAGGTACAATGAGCAGTTCTTC. Filled out from reference TRBV14 and TRBJ2-1, the complete variable domain reads EAGVTQFPSHSVIEKGQTVTLRCDPISGHDNLYWYRRVMGKEIKFLLHFVKESKQDESGMPNNRFLAERTGGTYSTLKVQPAELEDSGVYFCASSQDWLAGGPRYNEQFFGPGTRLTVL.

This sequence joins TRBV19 and TRBJ2-6; possibly TRBD1 or TRBD2 for D (5 bases each). V was clipped by 7 bases and J by 0 bases, with 19 bases between them. The CDR3 contains 18 residues. The germline V gene has CDR1 LNHDA and CDR2 SQIVND (reference sequence). This CDR3 is CASTRGPSPNSGANVLTF. Here the CDR3 DNA reads TGTGCCAGTACCCGGGGCCCTTCCCCCAACTCTGGGGCCAACGTCCTGACTTTC.

V gene TRBV5-1 combines with J gene TRBJ2-7, with D uncertain. Per germline, CDR1 SGHRS and CDR2 YFSETQ. This CDR3 has 14 residues. Trimming left V 4 bases short and J 2 bases short, with 13 bases between. In DNA, the CDR3 is TGCGCCAGCAGCCTTGGGATTACCACCTACGAGCAGTACTTC. Protein product: CASSLGITTYEQYF.

The chain has TRBV11-2 and TRBJ2-1; D tentatively fits TRBD1 or TRBD2 (6 bases each). Per the germline V gene, CDR1 is SGHAT and CDR2 is FQNNGV. The CDR3 runs to 16 residues. V was shortened by 4 bases and J by 2 bases, with 15 bases between the two germline ends. The CDR3 DNA follows: TGTGCCAGCAGCTCCCTTCGGGGGCATACCTACAATGAGCAGTTCTTC. This gives the protein CASSSLRGHTYNEQFF.

The rearrangement links TRBV5-4 to TRBJ2-1, with D perhaps assigned TRBD1 or TRBD2 (6 bases each). The germline gives CDR1 SGHNT, CDR2 YYREEE (reference sequence). V gave up 4 bases and J gave up 0 bases, with 14 bases separating them. The CDR3 is made up of 16 amino acids. CDR3 in DNA: TGTGCCAGCAGCGGGGGGCAGAAGAGCTCCTACAATGAGCAGTTCTTC. Its protein is CASSGGQKSSYNEQFF. Full variable domain (remainder filled in from reference TRBV5-4 and TRBJ2-1): ETGVTQSPTHLIKTRGQQVTLRCSSQSGHNTVSWYQQALGQGPQFIFQYYREEENGRGNFPPRFSGLQFPNYSSELNVNALELDDSALYLCASSGGQKSSYNEQFFGPGTRLTVL.

The chain couples TRBV28 to TRBJ1-4; no clear D gene. This CDR3 has 12 residues. Germline CDR1 reads MDHEN; CDR2 reads SYDVKM. Trimming cost V 1 base and J 11 bases, with 8 bases left between them. The CDR3 sequence is CASSLSGIKLFF. DNA of the CDR3: TGTGCCAGCAGTTTATCTGGCATCAAACTGTTTTTT.

The chain joins TRBV18 to TRBJ2-1; 13 nucleotides agree with TRBD2. The junction had 5 bases not matched to a gene; V was cut back by 3 bases and J by 6 bases. This CDR3 comprises 16 residues. Germline V gene sequence: CDR1 KGHSH, CDR2 LQKENI. This CDR3 is CASSPVTSGRVNEQFF. The DNA of the CDR3 is TGTGCCAGCTCACCGGTAACTAGCGGGAGGGTCAATGAGCAGTTCTTC.

The V and J genes are TRBV9 and TRBJ2-3, with D unresolved. Between the trimmed V and J ends, which lost 0 bases and 4 bases, there was a span of 6 bases. Germline loops: CDR1 SGDLS, CDR2 YYNGEE. This CDR3 is built from 13 residues. The CDR3 region is CASSVDPPDTQYF. The CDR3 DNA is TGTGCCAGCAGCGTAGATCCTCCAGATACGCAGTATTTT.

This rearrangement joins TRBV18 to TRBJ2-7; TRBD2 might be the D (5 bases). Germline V lookup: CDR1 KGHSH, CDR2 LQKENI. Trimming pared 6 bases from V and 7 bases from J, leaving 19 bases between. CDR3 length: 14 amino acids. DNA of the CDR3: TGTGCCAGCTCTTGGAAACCAGGCCGGGATGAGCAGTACTTC. Its protein is CASSWKPGRDEQYF.

CDR3 sequence reads: CATTRLAGARELFF. The CDR3 DNA follows: TGTGCCACCACCCGACTAGCGGGAGCCCGGGAGCTGTTTTTT. The chain employs TRBV15 and TRBJ2-2; TRBD2 matches at 12 bases. CDR1 is LNHNV, CDR2 YYDKDF, per germline (reference sequence). The CDR3 extends over 14 amino acids. Germline trimming cut 7 bases from V and 9 bases from J; bases unmatched to any gene: 6.

The chain couples TRBV4-1 to TRBJ2-2, with 10 bases aligning to TRBD1. The CDR3 contains 16 residues. Looked up from germline, CDR1 is MGHRA and CDR2 is YSYEKL. Germline trimming cut 1 base from V and 5 bases from J; bases unmatched to any gene: 4. CDR3 amino acids: CASSQGRDRGTGELFF. The CDR3 bases are TGCGCCAGCAGCCAAGGCCGGGACAGGGGTACCGGGGAGCTGTTTTTT.

J is TRBJ2-1 and V is TRBV11-3; 7 positions agree with TRBD2. The germline V gene has CDR1 SGHNT and CDR2 YENEEA. This CDR3 has 16 residues. With 3 bases clipped from V and 3 bases from J, the junction kept 8 bases outside the gene matches. In DNA form, the CDR3 reads TGTGCCAGCAGCTTGGATCGGGGACTAAGCTACAATGAGCAGTTCTTC. Amino acids: CASSLDRGLSYNEQFF.

This clone was observed once. The chain joins TRBV19 to TRBJ2-5; 12 bases are a match to TRBD1. The CDR3 runs to 15 residues. From germline, CDR1 is LNHDA and CDR2 SQIVND (reference sequence). J lost 4 bases, V lost 5 bases, and 5 bases had no gene match. CDR3 residues: CASSGTGGGRETQYF. In nucleotides, the CDR3 is TGTGCCAGTAGTGGGACAGGGGGCGGTCGAGAGACCCAGTACTTC.

This clone was observed a handful of times. The rearrangement links TRBV19 to TRBJ2-5, with D hard to call. CDR1 and CDR2 from the germline V gene are LNHDA and SQIVND (reference sequence). The CDR3 has 10 amino acids. The ends were cut back, 7 bases at V and 9 bases at J, with 9 bases in the middle. CDR3 protein: CASNPTPQYF. The DNA for the CDR3 is TGTGCCAGTAACCCGACTCCCCAGTACTTC.

This chain uses TRBV6-1 with TRBJ2-3; D is perhaps TRBD1 (7 bases). Trimming pared 2 bases from V and 5 bases from J, leaving 11 bases between. The length of the CDR3 is 14 residues. CDR1 and CDR2 (germline): MNHNS, SASEGT. The DNA of the CDR3 is TGTGCCAGCAGTGAATCAGGGGGGCAAGATACGCAGTATTTT. This codes for CASSESGGQDTQYF.

The chain joins TRBV28 to TRBJ2-1, with 10 bases aligning to TRBD2. The CDR3 covers 17 residues. The germline gives CDR1 MDHEN, CDR2 SYDVKM. The V and J ends lost 6 bases and 0 bases, in that order; junction bases with no gene match: 8. CDR3 DNA sequence: TGTGCCAGCAGGGAAAGCAGCGGGAGGGCCTCCTACAATGAGCAGTTCTTC. It codes for CASRESSGRASYNEQFF. Combining the CDR3 with reference TRBV28 and TRBJ2-1 gives the whole variable domain DVKVTQSSRYLVKRTGEKVFLECVQDMDHENMFWYRQDPGLGLRLIYFSYDVKMKEKGDIPEGYSVSREKKERFSLILESASTNQTSMYLCASRESSGRASYNEQFFGPGTRLTVL.

The chain combines TRBV4-1 with TRBJ2-5; 11 bases align to TRBD2. Germline V lookup: CDR1 MGHRA, CDR2 YSYEKL. With 4 bases clipped from V and 5 bases from J, the junction kept 15 bases outside the gene matches. CDR3 size: 18 residues. CDR3 loop: CASSLRQGLAAGVETQYF. Here the CDR3 DNA reads TGCGCCAGCAGCCTACGGCAGGGACTAGCGGCGGGGGTGGAGACCCAGTACTTC.